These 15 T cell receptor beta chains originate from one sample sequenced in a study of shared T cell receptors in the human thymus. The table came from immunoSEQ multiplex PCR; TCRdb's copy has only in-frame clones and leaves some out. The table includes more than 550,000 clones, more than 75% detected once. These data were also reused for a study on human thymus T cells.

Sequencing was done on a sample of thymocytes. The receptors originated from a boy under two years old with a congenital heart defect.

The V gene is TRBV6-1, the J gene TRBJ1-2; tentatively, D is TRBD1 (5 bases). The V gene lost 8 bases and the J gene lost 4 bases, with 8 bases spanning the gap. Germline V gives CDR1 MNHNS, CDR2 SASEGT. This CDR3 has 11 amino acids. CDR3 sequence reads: CASGAGYGYTF. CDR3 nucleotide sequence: TGTGCCAGCGGGGCAGGCTATGGCTACACCTTC.

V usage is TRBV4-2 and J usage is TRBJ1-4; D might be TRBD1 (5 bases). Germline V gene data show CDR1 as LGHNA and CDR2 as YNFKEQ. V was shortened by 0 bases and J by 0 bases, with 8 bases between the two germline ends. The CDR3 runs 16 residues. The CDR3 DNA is TGTGCCAGCAGCCAAGATCAACAGGCAACTAATGAAAAACTGTTTTTT. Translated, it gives CASSQDQQATNEKLFF.

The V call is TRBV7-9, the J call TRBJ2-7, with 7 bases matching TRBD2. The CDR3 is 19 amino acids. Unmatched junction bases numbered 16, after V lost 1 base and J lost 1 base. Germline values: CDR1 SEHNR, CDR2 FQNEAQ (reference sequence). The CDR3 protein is CASSLVVGEVSGPSYEQYF. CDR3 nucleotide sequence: TGTGCCAGCAGCTTAGTAGTGGGGGAGGTTAGCGGGCCTTCCTACGAGCAGTACTTC. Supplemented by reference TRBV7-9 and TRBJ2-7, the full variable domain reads DTGVSQNPRHKITKRGQNVTFRCDPISEHNRLYWYRQTLGQGPEFLTYFQNEAQLEKSRLLSDRFSAERPKGSFSTLEIQRTEQGDSAMYLCASSLVVGEVSGPSYEQYFGPGTRLTVT.

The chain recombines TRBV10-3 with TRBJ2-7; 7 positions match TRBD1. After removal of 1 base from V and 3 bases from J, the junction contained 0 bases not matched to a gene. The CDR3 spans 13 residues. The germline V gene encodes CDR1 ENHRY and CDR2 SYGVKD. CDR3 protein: CAISEWDSYEQYF. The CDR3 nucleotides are TGTGCCATCAGTGAGTGGGACAGCTACGAGCAGTACTTC.

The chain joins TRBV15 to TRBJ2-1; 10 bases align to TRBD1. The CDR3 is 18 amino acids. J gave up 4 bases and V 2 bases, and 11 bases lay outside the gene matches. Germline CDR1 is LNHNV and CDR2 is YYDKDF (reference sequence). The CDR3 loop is CATSRPMPLGQGYNEQFF. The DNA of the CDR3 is TGTGCCACCAGCAGACCAATGCCACTGGGACAGGGGTACAATGAGCAGTTCTTC.

The CDR3 DNA reads TGTGCCAGCACCGGACTAGCGGGAGGGGGCTACGAGCAGTACTTC. The encoded protein is CASTGLAGGGYEQYF. This rearrangement joins TRBV6-5 to TRBJ2-7; 15 nucleotides agree with TRBD2. After removal of 7 bases from V and 3 bases from J, the junction contained 4 bases not matched to a gene. The CDR3 extends over 15 amino acids. Germline-derived CDR1 and CDR2 are MNHEY and SVGAGI.

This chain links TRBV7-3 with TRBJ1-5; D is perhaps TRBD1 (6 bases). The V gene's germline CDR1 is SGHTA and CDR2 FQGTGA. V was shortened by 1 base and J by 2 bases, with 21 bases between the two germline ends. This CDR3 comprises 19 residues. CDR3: CASSLKAQGYAGGNQPQHF. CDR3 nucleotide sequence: TGTGCCAGCAGCTTAAAGGCCCAGGGGTATGCCGGGGGCAATCAGCCCCAGCATTTT. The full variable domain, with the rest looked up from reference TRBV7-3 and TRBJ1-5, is GAGVSQTPSNKVTEKGKYVELRCDPISGHTALYWYRQSLGQGPEFLIYFQGTGAADDSGLPNDRFFAVRPEGSVSTLKIQRTERGDSAVYLCASSLKAQGYAGGNQPQHFGDGTRLSIL.

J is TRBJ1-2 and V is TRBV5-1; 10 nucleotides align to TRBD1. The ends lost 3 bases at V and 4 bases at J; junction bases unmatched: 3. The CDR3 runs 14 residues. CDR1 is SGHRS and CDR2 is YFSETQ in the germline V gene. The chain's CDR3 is CASSSRTGGYGYTF. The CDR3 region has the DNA TGCGCCAGCAGCTCGAGGACAGGGGGCTATGGCTACACCTTC.

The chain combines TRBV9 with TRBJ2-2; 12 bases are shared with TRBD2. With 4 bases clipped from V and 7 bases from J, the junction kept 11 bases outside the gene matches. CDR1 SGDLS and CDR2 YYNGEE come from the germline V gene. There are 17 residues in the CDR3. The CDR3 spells CASSLRLAGDGNGELFF. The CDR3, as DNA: TGTGCCAGCAGCCTAAGACTAGCGGGAGATGGTAACGGGGAGCTGTTTTTT. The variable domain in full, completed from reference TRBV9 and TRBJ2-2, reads DSGVTQTPKHLITATGQRVTLRCSPRSGDLSVYWYQQSLDQGLQFLIQYYNGEERAKGNILERFSAQQFPDLHSELNLSSLELGDSALYFCASSLRLAGDGNGELFFGEGSRLTVL.

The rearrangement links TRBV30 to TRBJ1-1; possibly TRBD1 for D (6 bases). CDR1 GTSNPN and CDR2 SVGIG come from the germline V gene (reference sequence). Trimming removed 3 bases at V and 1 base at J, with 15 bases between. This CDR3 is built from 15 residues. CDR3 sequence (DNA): TGTGCCTGGAGCCCAGGGGTAAGAGGGAACACTGAAGCTTTCTTT. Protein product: CAWSPGVRGNTEAFF.

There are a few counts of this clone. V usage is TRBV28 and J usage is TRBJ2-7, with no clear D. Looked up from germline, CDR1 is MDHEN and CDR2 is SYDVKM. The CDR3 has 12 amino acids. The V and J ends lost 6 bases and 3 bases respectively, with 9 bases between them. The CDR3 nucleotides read TGTGCCAGCAGCTCCCCCCTCTACGAGCAGTACTTC. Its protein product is CASSSPLYEQYF.

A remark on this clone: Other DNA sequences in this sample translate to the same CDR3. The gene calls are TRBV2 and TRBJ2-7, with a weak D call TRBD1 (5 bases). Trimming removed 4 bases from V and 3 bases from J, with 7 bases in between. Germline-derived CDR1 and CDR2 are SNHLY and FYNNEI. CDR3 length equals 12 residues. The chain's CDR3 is CASSGQSYEQYF. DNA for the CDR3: TGTGCCAGCAGTGGACAGAGCTACGAGCAGTACTTC.

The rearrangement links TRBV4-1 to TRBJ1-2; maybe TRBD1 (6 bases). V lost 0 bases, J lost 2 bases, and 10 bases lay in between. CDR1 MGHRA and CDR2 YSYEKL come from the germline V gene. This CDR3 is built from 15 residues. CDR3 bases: TGCGCCAGCAGCCAAGAGGTTGACAGGAACTATGGCTACACCTTC. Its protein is CASSQEVDRNYGYTF.

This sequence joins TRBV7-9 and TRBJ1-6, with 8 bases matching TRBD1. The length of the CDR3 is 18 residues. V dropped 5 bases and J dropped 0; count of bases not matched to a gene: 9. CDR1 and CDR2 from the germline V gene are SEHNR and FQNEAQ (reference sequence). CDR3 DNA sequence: TGTGCCAGCAGCCGACGGGGACAGGACCACTCCTATAATTCACCCCTCCACTTT. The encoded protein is CASSRRGQDHSYNSPLHF.

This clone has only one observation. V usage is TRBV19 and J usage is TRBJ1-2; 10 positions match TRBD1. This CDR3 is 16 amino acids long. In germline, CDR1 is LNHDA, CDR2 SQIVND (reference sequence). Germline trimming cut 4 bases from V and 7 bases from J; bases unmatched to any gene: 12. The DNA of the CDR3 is TGTGCCAGTAGTACTCGACAGGGGGCGACCAATTGTGGCTACACCTTC. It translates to CASSTRQGATNCGYTF.